Presented here are 4 T cell receptor beta chains from one specimen sequenced in a study of radiation and T cells in renal cell carcinoma. Time point noted: baseline pretreatment blood. Treatment indicated: 15 Gy SBRT to primary tumor, nephrectomy 4 weeks later. Assay used: immunoSEQ multiplex PCR; TCRdb lists only in-frame clones, some missing. The data contain tens of thousands of clones, over 65% of them seen just once; the ten biggest clones take up around 6.3%. This specimen was blood, taken from a patient whose treatment included radiotherapy and nephrectomy. These receptors were collected from a man aged 60 to 69 with renal cell carcinoma.

CDR3 bases: TGTGCCAGCAGCTTATCGGCGGGATATGGGGCAGATACGCAGTATTTT. Protein product: CASSLSAGYGADTQYF. The chain is built from TRBV7-3 and TRBJ2-3, with a possible D match to TRBD2 (6 bases). This CDR3 spans 16 amino acids. Per germline, CDR1 SGHTA and CDR2 FQGTGA. V lost 2 bases and J lost 4, with 16 bases in between. Full variable domain (rest looked up from reference TRBV7-3 and TRBJ2-3): GAGVSQTPSNKVTEKGKYVELRCDPISGHTALYWYRQSLGQGPEFLIYFQGTGAADDSGLPNDRFFAVRPEGSVSTLKIQRTERGDSAVYLCASSLSAGYGADTQYFGPGTRLTVL.

This clone was picked up a small number of times. The V call is TRBV29-1, the J call TRBJ1-1; TRBD1 agrees at 7 bases. The CDR3 runs to 13 residues. Germline V gene sequence: CDR1 SQVTM, CDR2 ANQGSEA. The V gene end was trimmed by 1 base and the J gene end by 4 bases; junction bases not matched to a gene: 3. CDR3: CSVEGQGGTEAFF. The DNA for the CDR3 is TGCAGCGTTGAAGGGCAGGGGGGCACTGAAGCTTTCTTT.

This chain joins TRBV6-1 and TRBJ1-3; D remains unclear. Germline V CDR1 and CDR2: MNHNS, SASEGT. The CDR3 runs 11 residues. V was clipped by 7 bases and J by 7 bases, with 8 bases between them. This chain's CDR3 is CASMIGNTIYF. The CDR3 bases are TGTGCCAGCATGATCGGGAACACCATATATTTT.

This clone was observed a single time. The gene calls are TRBV19 and TRBJ1-1; D gene ambiguous. With 2 bases removed from V and 1 base from J, the gap between germline ends came to 8 bases. CDR1 is LNHDA, CDR2 SQIVND, per germline (reference sequence). CDR3 size: 14 residues. The CDR3 sequence is CASSISSGNTEAFF. In nucleotides, the CDR3 is TGTGCCAGTAGTATATCGTCCGGGAACACTGAAGCTTTCTTT.